Listed below are T cell receptor beta chains from one sample, sequenced in a study of regulatory T cells in long-lasting Graves disease. TCRdb re-derived calls from the multiplex PCR reads in MiXCR, one entry per CDR3 protein. This sample has about 470,000 distinct CDR3 sequences, with under 20% found just once. These records were also assigned to another study, of T cells in Graves' hyperthyroidism and ophthalmopathy.

Sample: peripheral blood mononuclear cells (PBMCs), taken at new diagnosis, from a patient treated with antithyroid drugs. The receptor set was obtained from a middle-aged man with Graves disease. Both conserved end residues are part of each CDR3. The order of the fields is V gene, J gene, clone size, D gene, CDR3 DNA, CDR3 protein. D genes are given only for firm matches. Clone size, where shown, is once, few, many, or a class for clones that have expanded.

>TRBV19|TRBJ2-2|.|TRBD2
TGTGCCAGTAGTATAGTAGTCCTAGCGGGAGCTGGCGGGGAGCTGTTTTTT
CASSIVVLAGAGGELFF
>TRBV3-1|TRBJ2-5|many|.
TGTGCCAGCAGCCAAGGCTCAGCAACACAAGAGACCCAGTACTTC
CASSQGSATQETQYF
>TRBV7-4|TRBJ2-4|.|TRBD1
TGTGCCAGCAGCTTGGCCCCTCGGGACAGGAAAGCCAAAAACATTCAGTACTTC
CASSLAPRDRKAKNIQYF
>TRBV2|TRBJ1-5|many|TRBD1
TGTGCCAGCACGCAGGGACAGTTTAGCAATCAGCCCCAGCATTTT
CASTQGQFSNQPQHF
>TRBV7-6|TRBJ2-1|.|.
TGTGCCAGCAGCTTAGCTGGAGGAGGCTATGAGCAGTTCTTC
CASSLAGGGYEQFF
>TRBV10-3|TRBJ2-1|many|TRBD2
TGTGCCATCAGTGAGTTGGCTAGCGGGAGGGATGAGCAGTTCTTC
CAISELASGRDEQFF
>TRBV2|TRBJ2-1|many|TRBD2
TGTGCCAGCAGCCCTACTAGCGGGAGTTACAATGAGCAGTTCTTC
CASSPTSGSYNEQFF
>TRBV18|TRBJ2-3|.|.
TGTGCCAGCTCACCCCGGATTACCGGCGGCACAGATACGCAGTATTTT
CASSPRITGGTDTQYF
>TRBV11-3|TRBJ2-1|few|.
TGTGCCAGCAGCTTAGATCTAGGGCAGAATTACAATGAGCAGTTCTTC
CASSLDLGQNYNEQFF
>TRBV12-5|TRBJ2-7|many|TRBD1
TGTGCTAGTGGTTTGGGGACAGGACCCTACGAGCAGTACTTC
CASGLGTGPYEQYF
>TRBV27|TRBJ2-1|.|TRBD2
TGTGCCAGCAGTTTAGCGGGAGAGGAGCAGTTCTTC
CASSLAGEEQFF
>TRBV19|TRBJ2-1|.|TRBD2
TGTGCCAGTAGTATTCGGACTAGCGACAGCTCCTACAATGAGCAGTTCTTC
CASSIRTSDSSYNEQFF
>TRBV7-9|TRBJ2-7|many|.
TGTGCCAGCAGCTTAGCGGGGGACCGGTACTACGAGCAGTACTTC
CASSLAGDRYYEQYF
>TRBV3-1|TRBJ1-6|many|.
TGTGCCAGCAGCCAAGAATTCGGTTGGGGCAGGGATTCACCCCTCCACTTT
CASSQEFGWGRDSPLHF
>TRBV6-2/TRBV6-3|TRBJ2-7|many|.
TGTGCCAGCAGTTACCCAGGACAGAGGACCTACGAGCAGTACTTC
CASSYPGQRTYEQYF
>TRBV28|TRBJ1-1|many|.
TGTGCCAGCAGTTTCCAGGGCGTTCCACACACTGAAGCTTTCTTT
CASSFQGVPHTEAFF
>TRBV13|TRBJ2-4|few|.
TGTGCCAGCAGCTTAGGGTTCGGGACCGATCATCGTTTAGAAAACATTCAGTACTTC
CASSLGFGTDHRLENIQYF
>TRBV6-1|TRBJ2-3|many|TRBD2
TGTGCCAGCAGTGAAGCGCGGGGACTAGCGGAGTATACGCAGTATTTT
CASSEARGLAEYTQYF
>TRBV7-2|TRBJ1-1|.|.
TGTGCCAGCAGCTGGGGATACAGGATGAACACTGAAGCTTTCTTT
CASSWGYRMNTEAFF
>TRBV12-3/TRBV12-4|TRBJ2-5|many|TRBD2
TGTGCCAGCGGACGGGGGCGGGAGGCCCAAGAGACCCAGTACTTC
CASGRGREAQETQYF
>TRBV4-1|TRBJ2-5|many|.
TGCGCCAGCAGCCAAGATAGGGAGACCCAGTACTTC
CASSQDRETQYF
>TRBV20-1|TRBJ2-7|many|.
TGCAGTGCTAGGCCTGGACTCGAGAGTTACGAGCAGTACTTC
CSARPGLESYEQYF
>TRBV28|TRBJ2-7|many|TRBD1
TGTGCCAGCAGGGGCCTCCTCGACAGGGGGCTGTACGAGCAGTACTTC
CASRGLLDRGLYEQYF
>TRBV12-3/TRBV12-4|TRBJ2-2|many|.
TGTGCCAGCAGTTTACTCAAGGGGTTCGGATACACCGGGGAGCTGTTTTTT
CASSLLKGFGYTGELFF
>TRBV11-2|TRBJ1-3|few|.
TGTGCCAGCAGCCGAGGGACGGCAGGAAACACCATATATTTT
CASSRGTAGNTIYF
>TRBV20-1|TRBJ2-1|.|.
TGCAGTGCTAGAGACCTCAGTCATGAGCAGTTCTTC
CSARDLSHEQFF
>TRBV6-2/TRBV6-3|TRBJ2-1|.|.
TGTGCCAGCAGTTACGAAAATGGAGTATACAATGAGCAGTTCTTC
CASSYENGVYNEQFF
>TRBV11-3|TRBJ2-7|many|TRBD1
TGTGCCAGCAGCCTCGACAGGGCCTTGTACGAGCAGTACTTC
CASSLDRALYEQYF
>TRBV2|TRBJ2-5|many|.
TGTGCCAGCACCGACGGGACTGCCCAAGAGACCCAGTACTTC
CASTDGTAQETQYF
>TRBV30|TRBJ1-1|many|.
TGTGCCTGGAGTCCAGGGTTAATGAACACTGAAGCTTTCTTT
CAWSPGLMNTEAFF
>TRBV4-1|TRBJ1-2|few|.
TGCGCCAGCAGCCCCGAGGCTGGACGGATTAACTATGGCTACACCTTC
CASSPEAGRINYGYTF
>TRBV29-1|TRBJ2-7|few|.
TGCAGCGTCCGGACCGTGATTAGAAGTTACGAGCAGTACTTC
CSVRTVIRSYEQYF
>TRBV6-2/TRBV6-3|TRBJ2-7|.|.
TGTGCCAGCAGTCACGGCGGCGAGCAGTACTTC
CASSHGGEQYF
>TRBV28|TRBJ2-5|.|TRBD1
TGTGCCAGCAGTGAACAGGGGGCATCGGGGGAGACCCAGTACTTC
CASSEQGASGETQYF
>TRBV28|TRBJ1-4|.|.
TGTGCCAGCAGGAGGAATGAAAAACTGTTTTTT
CASRRNEKLFF
>TRBV2|TRBJ2-7|many|.
TGTGCCAGCAGTGCACCAGACGGACCCTACGAGCAGTACTTC
CASSAPDGPYEQYF
>TRBV19|TRBJ1-5|.|.
TGTGCCAGTAACTCTGACGGAAATAGCAATCAGCCCCAGCATTTT
CASNSDGNSNQPQHF
>TRBV3-1|TRBJ1-5|many|.
TGTGCCAGCAGCCACGGGGCCTTCTTTCATTTT
CASSHGAFFHF
>TRBV20-1|TRBJ2-3|many|TRBD2
TGCAGTGCTAGAGATCGGACTAGCGGGGACAGTCAGTATTTT
CSARDRTSGDSQYF
>TRBV24-1|TRBJ2-5|few|.
TGTGCCACCAGTGATTTCGCCTCGCCGGGGACCGAAGAGACCCAGTACTTC
CATSDFASPGTEETQYF
>TRBV20-1|TRBJ2-1|many|.
TGCAGTGCTAGAGGTAACGTACTATACAATGAGCAGTTCTTC
CSARGNVLYNEQFF
>TRBV7-9|TRBJ2-2|.|TRBD2
TGTGCCAGCAGCTTAATAGCGGGACCAACCGGGGAGCTGTTTTTT
CASSLIAGPTGELFF
>TRBV18|TRBJ2-6|once|.
TGTGCCAGCTCACAAACGAGGGGCGATAGGATTGCTGGGGCCAACGTCCTGACTTTC
CASSQTRGDRIAGANVLTF
>TRBV19|TRBJ2-1|.|.
TGTGCCAGTTCCGCTGGGGGAGAGGGTTTTGGGTATGAGCAGTTCTTC
CASSAGGEGFGYEQFF
>TRBV5-6|TRBJ2-7|few|.
TGTGCCAGCAGCAGGGAGGAGGGGACCAGCTTC
CASSREEGTSF
>TRBV28|TRBJ2-3|many|TRBD1
TGTGCCAGCACCACCCCGAGGACAGGGAGGGATACGCAGTATTTT
CASTTPRTGRDTQYF
>TRBV3-1|TRBJ2-4|many|TRBD1
TGTGCCAGCAGCCAAAACAGGGGAAACATTCAGTACTTC
CASSQNRGNIQYF
>TRBV5-1|TRBJ2-1|many|.
TGTGCCAGCAGCTTAGGCGGGCCCTACAATGAGCAGTTCTTC
CASSLGGPYNEQFF
>TRBV13|TRBJ2-1|many|.
TGTGCCAGCACCCACCGGCAAACCAATGAGCAGTTCTTC
CASTHRQTNEQFF
>TRBV19|TRBJ1-1|few|TRBD1
TGTGCCAGTAGCGGCGGACAGGGGGCGCGAGGGACTGAAGCTTTCTTT
CASSGGQGARGTEAFF
>TRBV6-1|TRBJ1-1|many|TRBD1
TGTGCCAGTAACAGGGGGCTGAACACTGAAGCTTTCTTT
CASNRGLNTEAFF
>TRBV3-1|TRBJ1-1|many|TRBD1
TGTGCCAGCAGCCGGAAAGGGGGCTACGGGGCTTTCTTT
CASSRKGGYGAFF
>TRBV12-3/TRBV12-4|TRBJ1-2|many|.
TGTGCCAGCAGTTTCTGGCCGCTCAGGGGCTATGGCTACACCTTC
CASSFWPLRGYGYTF